The present TCR beta chain was sequenced within a study of human T cells and chemical hapten exposure. This CDR3 contains 17 residues. V was shortened by 1 base and J by 6 bases, with 20 bases between the two germline ends. Germline CDR1 SGHRS, CDR2 YFSETQ. This clonotype was seen repeatedly, ten times or more. Described time point: patch test 3, about 24 weeks after DPC sensitization. Treatment: therapeutic diphenylcyclopropenone sensitization with weekly scalp DPC. At every patch-test visit, blood was drawn before the patch test was applied. TCRdb re-analysed the RACE reads in MiXCR, keeping a single row per CDR3 protein. The data contain about 84,000 distinct CDR3 sequences, about a tenth of them seen just once; the ten biggest clones take up approximately 3.7%.

The sequencing used whole blood, collected in connection with sensitization to the hapten diphenylcyclopropenone (DPC). This TCR came from a woman aged 45-65 years with alopecia areata. Some clones in this sample may be carry-over from other donors' samples. The chain combines TRBV5-1 with TRBJ2-1; either TRBD1 or TRBD2 may fit D (6 bases each). The CDR3 DNA is TGCGCCAGCAGCTTGTTAGGGGGGCGGACCACGACCAATGAGCAGTTCTTC. Amino acid sequence: CASSLLGGRTTTNEQFF.